These 2 T cell receptor beta chains share one sample of origin, sequenced in a study of graft-versus-host responses after intestinal transplantation. Sequencing used immunoSEQ multiplex PCR; TCRdb keeps in-frame clones, though not all of them. The table lists tens of thousands of clones, roughly 92% of them singletons. Their recognized antigens are unknown. The sequenced sample was unstimulated CD4+ T cells sorted from spleen or lymph node cells, obtained before intestinal transplant. Receptors originate from a human donor who received an intestinal transplant.

The rearrangement links TRBV10-2 to TRBJ2-1; D call uncertain. The CDR3 runs 11 residues. Germline V gene data show CDR1 as WSHSY and CDR2 as SAAADI. The germline V and J ends were trimmed by 7 bases and 5 bases, with 6 bases remaining between them. CDR3 region: CASIADNEQFF. The CDR3 nucleotides read TGCGCCAGCATCGCGGACAATGAGCAGTTCTTC.

This rearrangement joins TRBV6-4 to TRBJ1-1, with D possibly being TRBD1 (5 bases). V was shortened by 4 bases and J by 2 bases, with 11 bases between the two germline ends. The CDR3 extends over 14 amino acids. The V gene's germline CDR1 is MRHNA and CDR2 SNTAGT. CDR3 protein: CASSGPRTNTEAFF. The CDR3 DNA follows: TGTGCCAGCAGTGGCCCCAGGACAAACACTGAAGCTTTCTTT.